The T cell receptor beta chain under discussion was sequenced for a study of control samples from healthy donors and cancer patients. Clones were read by immunoSEQ multiplex PCR, and TCRdb kept only the in-frame ones, dropping some. The table records around 120,000 clones, roughly 90% of them present only once. In germline, CDR1 is MNHEY, CDR2 SVGAGI. This CDR3 region has 15 residues. V lost 4 bases to trimming and J lost 3 bases; unmatched junction nucleotides: 5. This clone was recorded once. Input material: blood. The origin of this receptor is a woman in her late teens or twenties in good health. The chain carries TRBV6-5 and TRBJ2-7; 11 bases fit TRBD1. The CDR3 sequence is CASSSYGTGGYEQYF. DNA for the CDR3: TGTGCCAGCAGTTCCTACGGGACAGGGGGCTACGAGCAGTACTTC.